What follows is one T cell receptor (beta chain) and its context. The data stem from a study of blood T cells in healthy people across ages. Germline loops: CDR1 MNHEY, CDR2 SMNVEV (reference sequence). J was trimmed by 9 bases and V by 4 bases; bases with no gene match: 13. The CDR3 is 16 residues long. Primers used in a second PCR of about 7 to 12 cycles were a sample-barcoded 5' primer and a J-beta primer mix. TCRdb called the 5' RACE reads again in MiXCR, with one record for every CDR3 protein. Found here are more than 1,400,000 distinct CDR3 sequences, 35% to 45% of them singletons; the top ten hold 7.9%.

The V and J genes are TRBV27 and TRBJ1-2, with TRBD1 matching over 11 bases. The specimen was blood. This receptor was obtained from a woman aged 18-30 years in good health. The CDR3 DNA follows: TGTGCCAGCAGTTACCGGGACAGGGGGGCAATATGGAGCTACACCTTC. This codes for CASSYRDRGAIWSYTF.